This T cell receptor beta chain was sequenced in a study of blood T cell repertoires in COVID-19. Overall study: PBMCs, B-cell-depleted T cells, or T cells provided the cDNA or gDNA that made up the material.

V was trimmed by 6 bases and J by 3 bases, leaving 15 bases between them. The CDR3 spans 14 residues. Germline loops: CDR1 KGHSH, CDR2 LQKENI. Authors' data handling: Estimates of nucleated cell counts were drawn from the amplification of reference gene primers. Assay: immunoSEQ multiplex PCR; the TCRdb copy retains only in-frame clones and omits some. That table is the source of V, J and clone size, and D and trimming were worked out from the DNA. The sample has 400,000 to 550,000 clones; 80% to 90% are singletons. The sequence was collected from a woman aged 25 to 39 with acute or convalescent COVID-19. This chain connects TRBV18 to TRBJ2-7, with a tentative D call TRBD2 (6 bases). Source material: peripheral blood. DNA of the CDR3: TGTGCCAGCTCGTCGGGCGGGGTGGGCTACGAGCAGTACTTC. It encodes CASSSGGVGYEQYF.